A single sample is the source of the 25 T cell receptor beta chains below, sequenced in a study of blood T cell repertoires in COVID-19. This table comes from immunoSEQ multiplex PCR, and its TCRdb copy is limited to in-frame clones, with some not included. This table has roughly 250,000 clones, roughly 93% appearing once. Sequencing input: PBMCs or T cells enriched from blood (not recorded which). These receptors originate from a woman in her forties with acute COVID-19.

This chain joins TRBV6-2 or TRBV6-3 and TRBJ2-3, with no clear D. CDR3 size: 12 residues. Trimming took off 6 bases at V and 3 bases at J, with 7 bases between the two ends. Germline-derived CDR1 and CDR2 are MNHEY and SVGEGT. DNA of the CDR3: TGTGCCAGCAGCCCTTCGACAGATACGCAGTATTTT. This codes for CASSPSTDTQYF.

The V call is TRBV5-6, the J call TRBJ1-1, with 7 bases lining up with TRBD1. CDR1 and CDR2 from the germline V gene are SGHDT and YYEEEE. V shed 1 base, J shed 3 bases, and the junction held 0 bases outside the gene matches. This CDR3 contains 13 residues. The CDR3 DNA follows: TGTGCCAGCAGCTTGACAGGGGACACTGAAGCTTTCTTT. It yields the protein CASSLTGDTEAFF.

The table lists this clone with a few counts. V usage is TRBV7-9 and J usage is TRBJ2-2; D remains unclear. CDR3 size: 14 residues. The V gene lost 6 bases and the J gene lost 4 bases, with 12 bases spanning the gap. Germline V lookup: CDR1 SEHNR, CDR2 FQNEAQ (reference sequence). CDR3 nucleotide sequence: TGTGCCAGCAGAGTCCAACTCCTCACCGGGGAGCTGTTTTTT. It specifies CASRVQLLTGELFF. The full variable domain, completed using reference TRBV7-9 and TRBJ2-2, is DTGVSQNPRHKITKRGQNVTFRCDPISEHNRLYWYRQTLGQGPEFLTYFQNEAQLEKSRLLSDRFSAERPKGSFSTLEIQRTEQGDSAMYLCASRVQLLTGELFFGEGSRLTVL.

The rearrangement links TRBV30 to TRBJ1-4; TRBD1 might be the D (5 bases). CDR3 length: 15 amino acids. Trimming stripped 2 bases from V and 8 bases from J, with 18 bases between. From germline, CDR1 is GTSNPN and CDR2 SVGIG (reference sequence). CDR3 bases: TGTGCCTGGAGTCCCATGGGGGGGAATGAGGAAAAACTGTTTTTT. It encodes CAWSPMGGNEEKLFF.

The gene calls are TRBV4-1 and TRBJ2-1, with 7 bases identical to TRBD1. The length of the CDR3 is 16 residues. CDR1 and CDR2 (germline): MGHRA, YSYEKL. V gave up 1 base and J gave up 4 bases; unmatched junction bases: 7. CDR3 in amino acids: CASSQAPGQPYNEQFF. As DNA, the CDR3 is TGCGCCAGCAGCCAAGCCCCGGGACAGCCTTACAATGAGCAGTTCTTC.

The chain is built from TRBV7-2 and TRBJ2-4; 10 bases are a match to TRBD1. Trimming cost V 5 bases and J 6 bases; bases outside gene matches: 4. Germline V gives CDR1 SGHTA, CDR2 FQGNSA. The CDR3 is 14 amino acids. The CDR3 sequence: CASSPDRGSNIQYF. Here the CDR3 DNA reads TGTGCCAGCAGCCCGGACAGGGGGTCAAACATTCAGTACTTC.

The chain couples TRBV11-2 to TRBJ2-3; D may be TRBD1 (6 bases). CDR3 length: 16 residues. Looked up from germline, CDR1 is SGHAT and CDR2 is FQNNGV. Trimming pared 5 bases from V and 5 bases from J, leaving 20 bases between. Here the CDR3 reads CASSPDLLGAGDTQYF. CDR3 coding DNA: TGTGCCAGCAGCCCCGACCTTCTGGGGGCAGGAGATACGCAGTATTTT.

This chain uses TRBV10-3 with TRBJ2-3; a possible D gene is TRBD1 (6 bases). The CDR3 has 14 residues. V was pared by 6 bases and J by 1 base, with 11 bases between. The germline gives CDR1 ENHRY, CDR2 SYGVKD. The CDR3 here is CAISDRTGTDTQYF. CDR3 coding DNA: TGTGCCATCAGCGACAGGACCGGCACAGATACGCAGTATTTT.

The genes are TRBV24-1 and TRBJ2-3; 10 bases agree with TRBD2. The CDR3 is 17 amino acids. Germline V gene data show CDR1 as KGHDR and CDR2 as SFDVKD. Trimming removed 0 bases from V and 6 bases from J; junction bases left unmatched: 8. The DNA for the CDR3 is TGTGCCACCAGTGATTTGTATGCTAGCGGGAGCTGGGATACGCAGTATTTT. Protein: CATSDLYASGSWDTQYF.

This clone showed up just once. The rearrangement joins TRBV19 to TRBJ1-2, with 7 nucleotides matching TRBD1. Germline CDR1 and CDR2: LNHDA and SQIVND (reference sequence). The CDR3 has 16 residues. V gave up 4 bases and J gave up 0 bases; unmatched junction bases: 8. CDR3 protein: CASSTTGFSANYGYTF. CDR3 sequence (DNA): TGTGCCAGTAGTACGACAGGGTTTTCGGCTAACTATGGCTACACCTTC.

J is TRBJ1-4 and V is TRBV28; D is perhaps TRBD1 (5 bases). The CDR3 contains 15 residues. Trimming took off 8 bases at V and 3 bases at J, with 16 bases between the two ends. From germline, CDR1 is MDHEN and CDR2 SYDVKM. CDR3 nucleotide sequence: TGTGCCAGCTCTATGGGGGGGTTAGCTAATGAAAAACTGTTTTTT. Protein: CASSMGGLANEKLFF. Full variable domain (outside the CDR3, taken from reference TRBV28 and TRBJ1-4): DVKVTQSSRYLVKRTGEKVFLECVQDMDHENMFWYRQDPGLGLRLIYFSYDVKMKEKGDIPEGYSVSREKKERFSLILESASTNQTSMYLCASSMGGLANEKLFFGSGTQLSVL.

The rearrangement links TRBV3-1 (or the pseudogene TRBV3-2) to TRBJ2-1, with 7 bases identical to TRBD2. Germline V gives CDR1 LGHDT, CDR2 YNNKEL (reference sequence). With V trimmed by 0 bases and J by 6 bases, 5 bases remained unmatched. The CDR3 loop spans 15 amino acids. The CDR3 region has the DNA TGTGCCAGCAGCCAAGACCCACTAGCGCGCAATGAGCAGTTCTTC. It encodes CASSQDPLARNEQFF.

A few counts support this clone. The chain recombines TRBV18 with TRBJ1-2, with TRBD1 as a possible D gene (5 bases). There are 13 residues in the CDR3. V lost 3 bases to trimming and J lost 3 bases, with 8 bases between them. In germline, CDR1 is KGHSH, CDR2 LQKENI. CDR3 nucleotide sequence: TGTGCCAGCTCACCTGACAGCGACTATGGCTACACCTTC. Its protein product is CASSPDSDYGYTF.

This clone showed up just once. The J gene is TRBJ2-2, the V gene TRBV6-2 or TRBV6-3; no clear D. Between the trimmed V and J ends, which lost 2 bases and 2 bases, there was a span of 18 bases. The germline V gene encodes CDR1 MNHEY and CDR2 SVGEGT. The CDR3 is 18 residues long. CDR3 residues: CASSYPFEDAINTGELFF. In DNA form, the CDR3 reads TGTGCCAGCAGTTACCCGTTTGAAGATGCGATAAACACCGGGGAGCTGTTTTTT.

This clone was found a few times. This chain uses TRBV29-1 with TRBJ2-7; D perhaps matches TRBD2 (5 bases). Looked up from germline, CDR1 is SQVTM and CDR2 is ANQGSEA. The CDR3 length is 12 residues. Trimming shortened V by 0 bases and J by 3 bases, and 6 bases separated the two germline ends. For the CDR3, the DNA is TGCAGCGTTGAAGATCGGGACTACGAGCAGTACTTC. Translating it yields CSVEDRDYEQYF.

The CDR3 nucleotides are TGTGCCGACACAGGGGCCCCACAAAGGGGCTACACCTTC. The encoded protein is CADTGAPQRGYTF. The chain joins TRBV21-1 to TRBJ1-2; the D call TRBD1 from the table was never checked on the DNA. TRBV21-1 is listed as a pseudogene. This CDR3 contains 13 residues.

The chain has TRBV5-3 and TRBJ1-1, with 9 bases that match TRBD1. TRBV5-3 is treated as an ORF (open reading frame) with a function not yet certain. This CDR3 spans 18 amino acids. V lost 0 bases and J lost 4; bases outside the gene matches: 13. CDR3 amino acids: CARSLEWGTGKEITEAFF. DNA of the CDR3: TGTGCCAGAAGCTTGGAATGGGGGACAGGGAAAGAGATCACTGAAGCTTTCTTT.

This clone was recorded only once. DNA for the CDR3: TGTGCCAGCAGCTTACCTTCGGGACAGAACATTCAGTACTTC. This translates into CASSLPSGQNIQYF. This rearrangement joins TRBV7-2 to TRBJ2-4; 7 bases are a match to TRBD1. This CDR3 has 14 amino acids. Per germline, CDR1 SGHTA and CDR2 FQGNSA. Losses at the gene ends were 2 bases for V and 7 bases for J; bases not matched to a gene: 5.

This chain connects TRBV3-1 (or the pseudogene TRBV3-2) to TRBJ2-2; no definite D call. The CDR3 sequence is 14 residues long. CDR1 LGHDT and CDR2 YNNKEL come from the germline V gene (reference sequence). Trimming took 4 bases from V and 0 from J, leaving 6 bases between them. The CDR3 DNA is TGTGCCAGCAGCCCCAGGACGAACACCGGGGAGCTGTTTTTT. Its translation: CASSPRTNTGELFF.

The V gene is TRBV2, the J gene TRBJ1-5, with a tentative D call TRBD1 (6 bases). Per germline, CDR1 SNHLY and CDR2 FYNNEI. The CDR3 has 14 amino acids. Trimming shortened V by 7 bases and J by 2 bases, and 12 bases separated the two germline ends. The CDR3 sequence: CASTLNRGNQPQHF. For the CDR3, the DNA is TGTGCCAGCACTCTCAACAGGGGCAATCAGCCCCAGCATTTT.

This sequence joins TRBV5-1 and TRBJ2-3, with TRBD2 matching over 12 bases. Germline CDR1 and CDR2: SGHRS and YFSETQ. This CDR3 region has 17 residues. With 2 bases clipped from V and 1 base from J, the junction kept 5 bases outside the gene matches. CDR3 region: CASSFRLAGARTDTQYF. The CDR3, as DNA: TGCGCCAGCAGCTTCCGACTAGCGGGAGCTCGCACAGATACGCAGTATTTT.

The chain combines TRBV3-1 (or the pseudogene TRBV3-2) with TRBJ1-1; no definite D call. The V gene lost 4 bases and the J gene lost 0 bases, with 12 bases spanning the gap. This CDR3 is built from 15 residues. The V gene's germline CDR1 is LGHDT and CDR2 YNNKEL (reference sequence). CDR3 sequence (DNA): TGTGCCAGCAGCCCCCCGGGAGTCATGAACACTGAAGCTTTCTTT. Amino acids: CASSPPGVMNTEAFF.

This clone was detected a few times. V usage is TRBV15 and J usage is TRBJ2-7; TRBD1 might be the D (6 bases). Trimming removed 0 bases from V and 10 bases from J, with 10 bases in between. The CDR3 totals 12 residues. The germline V gene has CDR1 LNHNV and CDR2 YYDKDF (reference sequence). CDR3 in amino acids: CATSRDQGSQYF. CDR3 sequence (DNA): TGTGCCACCAGCAGAGATCAGGGGTCACAGTACTTC.

This chain uses TRBV3-1 (or the pseudogene TRBV3-2) with TRBJ2-5, with 9 bases identical to TRBD2. CDR1 LGHDT and CDR2 YNNKEL come from the germline V gene (reference sequence). CDR3 length: 15 amino acids. V lost 4 bases, J lost 5 bases, and 8 bases stayed unmatched. The CDR3 nucleotides are TGTGCCAGCAGCCTCGGGCGGGGGGGCCATGAGACCCAGTACTTC. It encodes CASSLGRGGHETQYF.

This chain joins TRBV9 and TRBJ2-1; a possible D gene is TRBD1 (5 bases). Trimming pared 1 base from V and 6 bases from J, leaving 14 bases between. Per germline, CDR1 SGDLS and CDR2 YYNGEE. The CDR3 sequence is 15 residues long. The DNA for the CDR3 is TGTGCCAGCAGCGTATCAGGGATCCCCGGCAATGAGCAGTTCTTC. Encoded protein: CASSVSGIPGNEQFF.